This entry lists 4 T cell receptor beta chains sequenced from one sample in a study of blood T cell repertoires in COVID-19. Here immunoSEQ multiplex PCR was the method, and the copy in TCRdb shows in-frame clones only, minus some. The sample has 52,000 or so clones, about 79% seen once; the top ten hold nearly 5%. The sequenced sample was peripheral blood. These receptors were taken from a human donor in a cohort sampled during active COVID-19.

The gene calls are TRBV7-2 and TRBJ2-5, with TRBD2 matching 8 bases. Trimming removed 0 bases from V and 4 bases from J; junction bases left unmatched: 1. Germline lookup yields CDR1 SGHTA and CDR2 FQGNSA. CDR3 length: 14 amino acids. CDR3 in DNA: TGTGCCAGCAGCTTAGCGGGACTAGGAGAGACCCAGTACTTC. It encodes CASSLAGLGETQYF.

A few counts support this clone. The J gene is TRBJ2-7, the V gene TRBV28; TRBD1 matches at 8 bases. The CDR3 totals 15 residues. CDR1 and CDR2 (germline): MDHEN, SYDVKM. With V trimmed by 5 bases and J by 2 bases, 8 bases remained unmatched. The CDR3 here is CASSVAGTGPYEQYF. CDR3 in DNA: TGTGCCAGCAGTGTTGCCGGGACAGGACCCTACGAGCAGTACTTC.

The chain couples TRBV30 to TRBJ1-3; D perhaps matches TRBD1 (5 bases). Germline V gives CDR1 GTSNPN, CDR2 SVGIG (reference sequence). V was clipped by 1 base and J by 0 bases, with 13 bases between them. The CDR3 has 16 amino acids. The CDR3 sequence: CAWSGQGLSSGNTIYF. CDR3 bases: TGTGCCTGGAGTGGTCAGGGTTTGAGCTCTGGAAACACCATATATTTT.

This CDR3 reads CASSLGDTRDRVRRGEAFF. The CDR3 nucleotides are TGCGCCAGCAGCTTAGGGGATACCCGGGACAGGGTTAGGCGGGGTGAAGCTTTCTTT. The J gene is TRBJ1-1, the V gene TRBV5-1; 9 bases are a match to TRBD1. Germline trimming cut 2 bases from V and 7 bases from J; bases unmatched to any gene: 21. CDR3 length: 19 amino acids. The germline CDR1 and CDR2 sequences are SGHRS and YFSETQ.